Listed here is a single T cell receptor beta chain. This clonotype was observed at least ten times. The antigen it binds to is not known. No clone much larger than this one lies a single base away; base qualities are absent. This entry comes from a study of T-cell reconstitution after alpha-beta-depleted transplantation in children (dated by TCRdb to the mid-2010s). Turning to the overall study: Using TCR repertoire profiling, the study followed T-cell immune reconstitution in a quantitative way in children after TCRalphabeta/CD19-depleted allogeneic hematopoietic cell transplantation.

Library creation used PCR. The sample was run on an Illumina HiSeq 2500. TCR libraries were prepared with molecular barcoding, using unique molecular identifiers to normalize TCRbeta repertoire quantification. TCRdb reanalyzed the raw reads on its own, using fastp at Q25 for trimming and MiXCR for clone calling, and kept in-frame beta chains. CDR3 protein duplicates are merged, each entry listing the most common genes and DNA. In all, the sample holds about 400,000 distinct CDR3 sequences, and around 20% of those were seen once. The ten largest clones represent around 3.9% of the sample. The CDR3 has 13 amino acids, counting the end cysteine and phenylalanine. The sequence is cut down to CDR3 DNA, 39 bases in frame from base 1. V ends up 5 bases short and J 6 bases short, with an unmatched junction base count of 2.

The source material was PBMCs from the stem cell graft donor, sampled from the stem cell graft. The chain links TRBV12-3 or TRBV12-4 with TRBJ2-1, with 9 central nucleotides matching TRBD1. The source of this sequence is a human donor who donated a stem cell graft to a child with acute myeloid leukemia. The DNA sequence is given as TGTGCCAGCAGTCTACAGGGGGCCAATGAGCAGTTCTTC. Its translation is CASSLQGANEQFF.